This is a list of T cell receptor beta chains from one sample in a study of liver allograft versus peripheral blood T cells. MiXCR was run by TCRdb on the reads, yielding one entry per CDR3 protein. The data show 2,000 to 3,000 distinct CDR3 sequences, roughly 16% seen once. The receptors derive from a human patient who had a liver transplant. These T cells may partly come from the graft donor. CDR3s include the opening cysteine and the closing phenylalanine or tryptophan. The D gene is left open where the match is weak. Where a row states a size, it is once, few, many or the class of an expanded clone; other rows omit it.

>medium-sized|TRBD1|TRBJ1-4|TRBV7-9
CASSLVGTGFNEKLFF
TGTGCCAGCAGCTTAGTGGGGACAGGATTTAATGAAAAACTGTTTTTT
>-|-|TRBJ2-7|TRBV3-2
CDSSQDPGTSGRAVYEQYF
TGTGACAGCAGCCAGGATCCCGGGACTAGCGGGAGGGCTGTCTACGAGCAGTACTTC
>-|-|TRBJ2-3|TRBV5-6
CASSLWQSPDTQYF
TGTGCCAGCAGCTTGTGGCAGTCCCCAGATACGCAGTATTTT
>few|TRBD2|TRBJ2-1|TRBV6-2/TRBV6-3
CASTPQRDRSEQFF
TGTGCCAGCACCCCTCAGCGGGATCGGAGTGAGCAGTTCTTC
>once|TRBD1|TRBJ1-2|TRBV7-2
CASSPRTGSVYGYTF
TGTGCCAGCAGCCCCAGGACAGGTTCCGTCTATGGCTACACCTTC
>few|-|TRBJ2-7|TRBV6-2/TRBV6-3
CASSYWDYEQYF
TGTGCCAGCAGTTACTGGGACTACGAGCAGTACTTC
>few|-|TRBJ1-1|TRBV5-6
CASSLPAGNTEAFF
TGTGCCAGCAGCTTGCCGGCGGGGAACACTGAAGCTTTCTTT
>large|-|TRBJ1-1|TRBV29-1
CSVEDPSRGRTEAFF
TGCAGCGTTGAAGATCCAAGCAGGGGTAGGACTGAAGCTTTCTTT
>few|TRBD2|TRBJ2-3|TRBV11-3
CASSSSGSMADTQYF
TGTGCCAGCAGCTCGAGCGGGAGCATGGCAGATACGCAGTATTTT
>medium-sized|-|TRBJ2-3|TRBV24-1
CATSDLRGGDTQYF
TGTGCCACCAGTGATCTGAGGGGAGGAGATACGCAGTATTTT
>medium-sized|-|TRBJ1-1|TRBV7-2
CASSFGAGTEAFF
TGTGCCAGCAGCTTCGGAGCAGGGACTGAAGCTTTCTTT
>-|-|TRBJ1-5|TRBV6-2/TRBV6-3
CASSPGQGGHQPQHF
TGTGCCAGCAGCCCGGGACAAGGGGGACATCAGCCCCAGCATTTT
>medium-sized|-|TRBJ2-1|TRBV19
CASSIAAAAYNEQFF
TGTGCCAGTAGTATAGCAGCGGCTGCCTACAATGAGCAGTTCTTC
>medium-sized|-|TRBJ1-2|TRBV6-1
CASSEGGRRGGNYGYTF
TGTGCCAGCAGTGAAGGGGGACGCCGCGGAGGAAACTATGGCTACACCTTC
>few|-|TRBJ1-5|TRBV5-5
CASSLLWGNDQPQHF
TGTGCCAGCAGCTTGTTATGGGGAAATGATCAGCCCCAGCATTTT
>few|TRBD1|TRBJ2-1|TRBV5-6
CASSFDPGQWFF
TGTGCCAGCAGCTTTGACCCGGGACAGTGGTTCTTC
>medium-sized|TRBD1|TRBJ1-2|TRBV6-1
CASSEYNRGDGYTF
TGTGCCAGCAGTGAATATAACAGGGGGGATGGCTACACCTTC
>medium-sized|-|TRBJ1-6|TRBV5-4
CASSYGAYNSPLHF
TGTGCCAGCAGCTACGGAGCCTATAATTCACCCCTCCACTTT
>medium-sized|-|TRBJ1-5|TRBV6-1
CASRDYDRTNQPQHF
TGTGCCAGCAGAGATTATGACAGGACAAATCAGCCCCAGCATTTT
>few|-|TRBJ1-3|TRBV6-5
CASSYSNRDRTRNTIYF
TGTGCCAGCAGTTACTCGAATCGTGACAGGACTAGAAACACCATATATTTT
>large|-|TRBJ1-1|TRBV6-6
CASSRLNTEAFF
TGTGCCAGCAGTCGGCTCAACACTGAAGCTTTCTTT
>few|-|TRBJ2-1|TRBV6-2/TRBV6-3
CASIGEGEGRKQFF
TGTGCCAGCATAGGGGAGGGGGAGGGGAGGAAGCAGTTCTTC
>medium-sized|TRBD1|TRBJ1-4|TRBV5-4
CASSLGGQGHEKLFF
TGTGCCAGCAGCTTGGGAGGACAGGGGCATGAAAAACTGTTTTTT
>few|-|TRBJ1-2|TRBV7-2
CASSFSAANYGYTF
TGTGCCAGCAGCTTCTCGGCGGCGAACTATGGCTACACCTTC
>medium-sized|-|TRBJ1-6|TRBV30
CAWGTGYSYNSPLHF
TGTGCCTGGGGAACAGGTTACTCCTATAATTCACCCCTCCACTTT
>-|-|TRBJ1-4|TRBV19
CASSNGGFNEKLFF
TGTGCCAGTAGTAACGGAGGTTTTAATGAAAAACTGTTTTTT
>-|-|TRBJ1-3|TRBV2
CASTQQGFAGNTIYF
TGTGCCAGCACCCAACAGGGTTTCGCTGGAAACACCATATATTTT
>large|-|TRBJ1-1|TRBV18
CASSPPVTIEAFF
TGTGCCAGCTCACCACCGGTGACAATTGAAGCTTTCTTT
>medium-sized|-|TRBJ1-1|TRBV5-4
CASSLRDLGGTEAFF
TGTGCCAGCAGCTTAAGGGACCTGGGTGGCACTGAAGCTTTCTTT
>-|-|TRBJ1-2|TRBV2
CASSRTSGYGYTF
TGTGCCAGCAGTCGGACAAGCGGCTATGGCTACACCTTC
>medium-sized|-|TRBJ1-5|TRBV20-1
CSARDTGNNQPQHF
TGCAGTGCTAGAGATACGGGGAACAATCAGCCCCAGCATTTT
>medium-sized|-|TRBJ1-2|TRBV29-1
CSVVVSHYGYTF
TGCAGCGTTGTTGTCAGCCACTATGGCTACACCTTC
>once|TRBD1|TRBJ1-4|TRBV12-3/TRBV12-4
CASSPEPGTALRKLFF
TGTGCCAGCAGTCCGGAGCCCGGGACAGCCCTTCGAAAACTGTTTTTT
>large|TRBD1|TRBJ1-2|TRBV18
CASSPDRDYGYTF
TGTGCCAGCTCCCCGGACAGGGACTATGGCTACACCTTC
>few|-|TRBJ2-2|TRBV30
CAWSVLARGTGELFF
TGTGCCTGGAGTGTACTAGCTCGAGGCACCGGGGAGCTGTTTTTT
>medium-sized|-|TRBJ1-1|TRBV6-2/TRBV6-3
CASSYTEGVNTEAFF
TGTGCCAGCAGTTACACCGAGGGCGTGAACACTGAAGCTTTCTTT
>-|-|TRBJ1-1|TRBV20-1
CSASRARVRSNTEAFF
TGCAGTGCTAGTCGAGCCAGGGTGCGGTCGAACACTGAAGCTTTCTTT
>-|-|TRBJ1-2|TRBV2
CASEGNYGYTF
TGTGCCAGCGAAGGAAACTATGGCTACACCTTC
>-|-|TRBJ1-2|TRBV25-1
CASSLPGPFNYGYTF
TGTGCCAGCAGCCTCCCGGGGCCCTTTAACTATGGCTACACCTTC
>medium-sized|-|TRBJ2-7|TRBV29-1
CSVAGGPYEQYF
TGCAGCGTTGCCGGGGGGCCCTACGAGCAGTACTTC
>-|TRBD1|TRBJ1-6|TRBV6-1
CASSSDRGTYNSPLHF
TGTGCCAGCAGTTCGGACAGGGGGACCTATAATTCACCCCTCCACTTT
>medium-sized|-|TRBJ1-2|TRBV7-2
CASSPTGLYGYTF
TGTGCCAGCAGCCCTACAGGGCTCTATGGCTACACCTTC
>medium-sized|-|TRBJ1-2|TRBV30
CACGGRGSINYGYTF
TGTGCCTGCGGGGGACGGGGTTCGATAAACTATGGCTACACCTTC
>medium-sized|TRBD1|TRBJ1-2|TRBV29-1
CSVSGQAGGYTF
TGCAGCGTCTCCGGACAGGCGGGGGGCTACACCTTC
>medium-sized|TRBD2|TRBJ2-2|TRBV13
CASSLDGGSSNTGELFF
TGTGCCAGCAGCTTAGATGGCGGGAGTTCGAACACCGGGGAGCTGTTTTTT
>-|-|TRBJ2-3|TRBV20-1
CSASQDSLGNTDTQYF
TGCAGTGCCTCCCAAGACAGCTTGGGTAACACAGATACGCAGTATTTT
>-|-|TRBJ2-2|TRBV25-1
CASSEISRPGVTGELFF
TGTGCCAGCAGTGAAATCAGTCGGCCCGGTGTAACCGGGGAGCTGTTTTTT
>-|TRBD1|TRBJ1-2|TRBV28
CASIPGDSANYGYTF
TGTGCCAGCATCCCAGGGGACAGCGCTAACTATGGCTACACCTTC
>medium-sized|TRBD2|TRBJ2-3|TRBV6-6
CASSYSSGRSDTQYF
TGTGCCAGCAGTTACTCTAGCGGGAGATCAGATACGCAGTATTTT